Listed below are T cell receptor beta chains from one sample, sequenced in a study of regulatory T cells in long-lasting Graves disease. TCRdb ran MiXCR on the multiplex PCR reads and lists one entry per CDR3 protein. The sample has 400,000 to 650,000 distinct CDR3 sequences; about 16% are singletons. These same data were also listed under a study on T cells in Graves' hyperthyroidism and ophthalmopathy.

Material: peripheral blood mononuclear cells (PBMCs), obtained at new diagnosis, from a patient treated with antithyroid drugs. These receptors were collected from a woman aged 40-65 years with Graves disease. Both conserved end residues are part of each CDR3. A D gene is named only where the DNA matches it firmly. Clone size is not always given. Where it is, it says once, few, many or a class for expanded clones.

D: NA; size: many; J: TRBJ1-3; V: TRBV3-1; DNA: TGTGCCAGCAGCCACGCGGACCTCTCTGGAAACACCATATATTTT; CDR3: CASSHADLSGNTIYF
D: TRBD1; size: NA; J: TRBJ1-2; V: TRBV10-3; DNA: TGTGCCATCAGGAGTCTAGCGAGGGACAGGTGGTATGGCTACACCTTC; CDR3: CAIRSLARDRWYGYTF
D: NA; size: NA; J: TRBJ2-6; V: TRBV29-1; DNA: TGCAGCGTTGGTTTCTCTGGGGCCAACGTCCTGACTTTC; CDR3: CSVGFSGANVLTF
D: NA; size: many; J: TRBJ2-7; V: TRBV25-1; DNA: TGTGCCAGCAGCCCACACACGAGCCTGGACGGTTCCTACGAGCAGTACTTC; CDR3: CASSPHTSLDGSYEQYF
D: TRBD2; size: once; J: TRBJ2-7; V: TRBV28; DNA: TGTGCCAGCAGTTTGGGCGGGAGTACAAGGGAGCAGTACTTC; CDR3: CASSLGGSTREQYF
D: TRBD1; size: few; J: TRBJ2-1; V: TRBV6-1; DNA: TGTGCCAGCAGGCCGACAGGGGGAGGTGAGCAGTTCTTC; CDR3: CASRPTGGGEQFF
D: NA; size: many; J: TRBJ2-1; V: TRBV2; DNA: TGTGCCAGCAGTTTGACTAGTGGAGTTGACAATGAGCAGTTCTTC; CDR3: CASSLTSGVDNEQFF
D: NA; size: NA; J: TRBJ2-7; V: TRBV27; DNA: TGTGCCAGCAGTTTATTTGTCCCGAGCAGGGGCAGCTCCTACGAGCAGTACTTC; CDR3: CASSLFVPSRGSSYEQYF
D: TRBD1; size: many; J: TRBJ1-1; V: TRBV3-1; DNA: TGTGCCTGCGATTCCGGGACAGGGGGGGCTTTCTTT; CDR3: CACDSGTGGAFF
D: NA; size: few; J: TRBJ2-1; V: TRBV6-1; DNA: TGTGCCAGCCGGGGGACTTATGGGGAGCAGTTCTTC; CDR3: CASRGTYGEQFF
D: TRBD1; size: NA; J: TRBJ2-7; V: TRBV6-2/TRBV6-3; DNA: TGTGCCAGCAGTTACTCGAAAGTTCGGACAGGGGTCCCCGAGCAGTACTTC; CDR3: CASSYSKVRTGVPEQYF
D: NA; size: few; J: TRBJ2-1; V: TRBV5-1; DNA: TGCGCCAGCTCAGGGTATTCTGGTGAGCAGTTCTTC; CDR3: CASSGYSGEQFF
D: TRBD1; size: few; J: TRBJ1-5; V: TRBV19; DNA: TGTGCCAGTAGTGTCCCACAGGGGGGTCAGCCCCAGCATTTT; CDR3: CASSVPQGGQPQHF
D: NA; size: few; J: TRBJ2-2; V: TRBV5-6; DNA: TGTGCCAGCAGCTTGTACGGGGACAACACCGGGGAGCTGTTTTTT; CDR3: CASSLYGDNTGELFF
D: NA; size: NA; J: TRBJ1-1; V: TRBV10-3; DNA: TGTGCCATCAAGCCAGACGCCGGAACTGAAGCTTTCTTT; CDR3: CAIKPDAGTEAFF
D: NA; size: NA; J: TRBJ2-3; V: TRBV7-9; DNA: NA; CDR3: CASSLVAGGAGDTQCF
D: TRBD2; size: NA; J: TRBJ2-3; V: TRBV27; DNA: TGTGCCAGCAGACCTGGCGGGGGGAACGATCGGGCGCAGTATTTT; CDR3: CASRPGGGNDRAQYF
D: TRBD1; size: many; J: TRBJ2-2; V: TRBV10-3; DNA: TGTGCCATCACCCCAGACAGGGGACCCACCGGGGAGCTGTTTTTT; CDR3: CAITPDRGPTGELFF
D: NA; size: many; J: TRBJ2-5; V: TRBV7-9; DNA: TGTGCCAGCAGCTTGGTAGTGGGAACAGGGCGCCAAGAGACCCAGTACTTC; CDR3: CASSLVVGTGRQETQYF
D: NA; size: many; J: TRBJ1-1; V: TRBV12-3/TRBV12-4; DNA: TGTGCCAGCAGTCTTCGGGGGTTTGGCACTGAAGCTTTCTTT; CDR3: CASSLRGFGTEAFF
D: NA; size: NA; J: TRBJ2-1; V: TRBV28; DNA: TGTGCCAGCAGTTTTCCGGGGAACTCCTACAATGGGCAGTTCTTC; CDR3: CASSFPGNSYNGQFF
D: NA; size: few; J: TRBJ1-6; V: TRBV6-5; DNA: TGTGCCAGCAGTTACAAGGGGAGCCAAATTTATAATTCACCCCTCCACTTT; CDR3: CASSYKGSQIYNSPLHF
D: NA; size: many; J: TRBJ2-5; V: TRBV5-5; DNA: TGTGCCAGCAGCTTGCTGGGCGGGTTCGAAGAGACCCAGTACTTC; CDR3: CASSLLGGFEETQYF
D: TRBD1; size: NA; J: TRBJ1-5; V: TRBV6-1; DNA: TGTGCCAGCAGTACGTCCAGGGGGTTTAGCAATCAGCCCCAGCATTTT; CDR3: CASSTSRGFSNQPQHF
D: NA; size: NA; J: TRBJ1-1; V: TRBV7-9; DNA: TGTGCCAGCAGACCACAGGGAGTGAACACTGAAGCTTTCTTT; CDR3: CASRPQGVNTEAFF
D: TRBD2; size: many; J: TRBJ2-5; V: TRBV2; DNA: TGTGCCACCCGGGGTAGCGGGGGCCAGAAGACCCAGTACTTC; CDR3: CATRGSGGQKTQYF
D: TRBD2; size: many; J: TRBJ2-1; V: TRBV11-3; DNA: TGTGCCAGCAGCTGGACTAGCGGCCGGACTAAGCAGTTCTTC; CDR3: CASSWTSGRTKQFF
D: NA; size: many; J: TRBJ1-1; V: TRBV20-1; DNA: TGCAGTGCTAGAGGACCGCAGAGGGCTGAAGCTTTCTTT; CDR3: CSARGPQRAEAFF
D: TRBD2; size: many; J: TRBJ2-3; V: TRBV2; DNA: TGTGCCAGCAGTGTTGGCGGGGGGGCCATGGATACGCAGTATTTT; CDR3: CASSVGGGAMDTQYF
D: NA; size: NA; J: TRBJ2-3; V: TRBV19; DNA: TGTGCCAGTAGTATAGGTCTAGCGTCAGATACGCAGTATTTT; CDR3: CASSIGLASDTQYF
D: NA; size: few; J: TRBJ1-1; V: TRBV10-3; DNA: TGTGCCTCTAGGGAGGGTGTAGAGAACACTGAAGCTTTCTTT; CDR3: CASREGVENTEAFF
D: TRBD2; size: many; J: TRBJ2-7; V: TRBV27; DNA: TGTGCCAGCAGCTATAGCTCTAGCGGGGACCGGGGCGAGCAGTACTTC; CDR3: CASSYSSSGDRGEQYF
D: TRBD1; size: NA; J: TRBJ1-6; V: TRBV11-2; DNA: TGTGCCGGCACTATGGGACAGAATTCACCCCTCCACTTT; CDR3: CAGTMGQNSPLHF
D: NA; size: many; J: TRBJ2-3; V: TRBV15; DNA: TGTGCCACCAGCTCAGGGATGGGCACAGATACGCAGTATTTT; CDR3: CATSSGMGTDTQYF
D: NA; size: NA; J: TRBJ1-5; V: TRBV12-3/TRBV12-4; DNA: TGTGCCAGCAGTTCCGCAGGGTTTCCCCAGCATTTT; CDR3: CASSSAGFPQHF
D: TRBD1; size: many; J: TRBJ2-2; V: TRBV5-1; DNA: TGCGCCAGCAGCCGTCCGGGACAGTACACCGGGGAGCTGTTTTTT; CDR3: CASSRPGQYTGELFF
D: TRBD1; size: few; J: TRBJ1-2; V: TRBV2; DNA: TGTGCCAGCAGTGCGGGGACAGGGGGAATTGGAAGCTATGGCTACACCTTC; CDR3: CASSAGTGGIGSYGYTF
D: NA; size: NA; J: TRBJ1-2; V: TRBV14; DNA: TGTGCCAGCAGCCAAGGGCCGAATGTCAACTATGGCTACACCTTC; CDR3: CASSQGPNVNYGYTF
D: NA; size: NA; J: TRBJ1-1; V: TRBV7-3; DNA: TGTGCCAGCAGCTTAACCCCAGGGGAGAACACTGAAGCTTTCTTT; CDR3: CASSLTPGENTEAFF
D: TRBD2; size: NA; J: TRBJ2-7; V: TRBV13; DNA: TGTGCCAGCAGCCAACGGGGACCGAGCGGGGGATACGAGCAGTACTTC; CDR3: CASSQRGPSGGYEQYF
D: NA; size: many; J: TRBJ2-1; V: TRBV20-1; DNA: TGCAGTGCTCTCCGACTAGGCAATGAGCAGTTCTTC; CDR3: CSALRLGNEQFF
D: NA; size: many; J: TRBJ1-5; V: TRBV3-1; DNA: TGTGCCAGCAGCTACAGGGAAAGGAATCAGCCCCAGCATTTT; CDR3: CASSYRERNQPQHF
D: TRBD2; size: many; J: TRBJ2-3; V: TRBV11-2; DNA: TGTGCCAGCAGCTTAAGGACTAGCCGTTCAGATACGCAGTATTTT; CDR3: CASSLRTSRSDTQYF
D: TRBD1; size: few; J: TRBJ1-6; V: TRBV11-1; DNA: TGTGCCAGCAGCTCAGGGGGGGTTAATTCACCCCTCCACTTT; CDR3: CASSSGGVNSPLHF
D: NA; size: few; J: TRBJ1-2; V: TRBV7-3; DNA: TGTGCCAGCAGCTTAGCTGTGATTCAACTATTTGGTGGCTACACCTTC; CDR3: CASSLAVIQLFGGYTF
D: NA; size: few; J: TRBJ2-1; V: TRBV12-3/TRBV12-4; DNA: TGTGCCAGCAGGCAGACAGGAGCCTGGAATGAGCAGTTCTTC; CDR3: CASRQTGAWNEQFF
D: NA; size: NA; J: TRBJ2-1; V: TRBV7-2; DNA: TGTGCCAGCAGCCGCGTCTACAATGAGCAGTTCTTC; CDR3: CASSRVYNEQFF
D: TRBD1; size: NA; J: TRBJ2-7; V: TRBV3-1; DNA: TGTGCCAGCAGCTACCGGACAGGGAATGTAGACGAGCAGTACTTC; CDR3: CASSYRTGNVDEQYF
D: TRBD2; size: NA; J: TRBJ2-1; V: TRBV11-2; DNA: TGTGCCAGCAGCGGCCTACTAGCGTCTCAGACTCGCTCCTACAATGAGCAGTTCTTC; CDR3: CASSGLLASQTRSYNEQFF
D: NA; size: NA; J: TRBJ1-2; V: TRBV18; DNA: TGTGCCAGCTCAGCGGACAGTTTCTATGGCTACACCTTC; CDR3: CASSADSFYGYTF
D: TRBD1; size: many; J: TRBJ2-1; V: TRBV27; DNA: TGTGCCAGCACGACAGGGGTTCGCAATGAGCAGTTCTTC; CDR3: CASTTGVRNEQFF
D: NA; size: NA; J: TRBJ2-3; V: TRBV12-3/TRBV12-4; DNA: TGTGCCAGCAGTTTAGCGACATCCGGGATAGGCACAGATACGCAGTATTTT; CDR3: CASSLATSGIGTDTQYF
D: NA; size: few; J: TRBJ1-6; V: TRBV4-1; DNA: TGCGCCAGCAGCCAAGGTCAGGGTGATCATTCACCCCTCCACTTT; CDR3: CASSQGQGDHSPLHF
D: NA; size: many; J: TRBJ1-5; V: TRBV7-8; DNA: TGTGCCAGCAGCTTAGTCCCCAGCAACAGGGCCGATAATCAGCCCCAGCATTTT; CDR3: CASSLVPSNRADNQPQHF
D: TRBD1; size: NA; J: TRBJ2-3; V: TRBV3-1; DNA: TGTGCCAGCAGAGCCGGGACAGGGGGCACAGATACGCAGTATTTT; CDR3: CASRAGTGGTDTQYF
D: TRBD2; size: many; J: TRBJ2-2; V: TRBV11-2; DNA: TGTGCCAGCAGCTTGGCTAGCGGGGTGTCCGGGGAGCTGTTTTTT; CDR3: CASSLASGVSGELFF
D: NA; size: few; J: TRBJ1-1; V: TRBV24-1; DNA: TGTGCCACCAGTGAGCCGGGGCGGAACACTGAAGCTTTCTTT; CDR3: CATSEPGRNTEAFF
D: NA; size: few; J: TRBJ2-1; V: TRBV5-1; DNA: TGCGCCAGCAGCTTGGGACTTTTTGGGGACAATGAGCAGTTCTTC; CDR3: CASSLGLFGDNEQFF